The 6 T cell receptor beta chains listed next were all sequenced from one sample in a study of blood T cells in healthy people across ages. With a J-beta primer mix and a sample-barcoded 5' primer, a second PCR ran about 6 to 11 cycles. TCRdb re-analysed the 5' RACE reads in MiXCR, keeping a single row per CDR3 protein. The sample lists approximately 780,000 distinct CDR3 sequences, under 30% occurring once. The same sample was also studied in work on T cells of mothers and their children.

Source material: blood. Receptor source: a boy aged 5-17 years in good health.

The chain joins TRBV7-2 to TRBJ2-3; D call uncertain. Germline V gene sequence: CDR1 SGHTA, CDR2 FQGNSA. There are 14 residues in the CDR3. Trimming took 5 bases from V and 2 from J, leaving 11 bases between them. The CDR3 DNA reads TGTGCCAGCAGCCCGGACCTAAACACAGATACGCAGTATTTT. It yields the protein CASSPDLNTDTQYF.

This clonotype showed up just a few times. CDR3 protein: CSARPRVTVGYNEQFF. In nucleotides, the CDR3 is TGCAGTGCTAGACCCAGGGTGACCGTGGGGTACAATGAGCAGTTCTTC. V is TRBV20-1 and J is TRBJ2-5; possible D gene TRBD1, 5 bases. The closer fit of TRBJ2-1 to the DNA end suggests the J call may be wrong. Germline V lookup: CDR1 DFQATT, CDR2 SNEGSKA (reference sequence). The CDR3 length is 16 residues.

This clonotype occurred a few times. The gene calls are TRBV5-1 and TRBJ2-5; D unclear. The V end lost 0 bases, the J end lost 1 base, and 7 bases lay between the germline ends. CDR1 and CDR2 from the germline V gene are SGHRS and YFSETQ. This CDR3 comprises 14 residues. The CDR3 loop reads CASSLAMGQETQYF. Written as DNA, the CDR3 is TGCGCCAGCAGCTTGGCCATGGGCCAAGAGACCCAGTACTTC.

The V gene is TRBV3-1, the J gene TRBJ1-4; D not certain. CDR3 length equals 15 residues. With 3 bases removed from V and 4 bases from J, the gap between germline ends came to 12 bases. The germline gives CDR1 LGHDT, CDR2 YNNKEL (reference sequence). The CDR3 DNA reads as TGTGCCAGCAGCCACGACCGGGCCTTTAATGAAAAACTGTTTTTT. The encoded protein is CASSHDRAFNEKLFF. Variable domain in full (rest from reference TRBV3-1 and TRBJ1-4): DTAVSQTPKYLVTQMGNDKSIKCEQNLGHDTMYWYKQDSKKFLKIMFSYNNKELIINETVPNRFSPKSPDKAHLNLHINSLELGDSAVYFCASSHDRAFNEKLFFGSGTQLSVL.

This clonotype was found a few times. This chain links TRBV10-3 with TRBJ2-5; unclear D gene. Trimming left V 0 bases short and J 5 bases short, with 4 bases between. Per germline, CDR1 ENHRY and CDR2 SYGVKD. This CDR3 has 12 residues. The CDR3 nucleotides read TGTGCCATCAGTGAGTCGTGGGAGACCCAGTACTTC. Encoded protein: CAISESWETQYF.

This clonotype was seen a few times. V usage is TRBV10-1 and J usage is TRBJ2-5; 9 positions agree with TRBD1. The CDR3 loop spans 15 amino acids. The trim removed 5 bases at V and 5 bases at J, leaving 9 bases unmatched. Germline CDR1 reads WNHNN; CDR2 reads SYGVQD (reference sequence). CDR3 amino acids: CASSRGQGKVETQYF. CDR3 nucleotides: TGCGCCAGCAGTCGTGGACAGGGGAAGGTTGAGACCCAGTACTTC.